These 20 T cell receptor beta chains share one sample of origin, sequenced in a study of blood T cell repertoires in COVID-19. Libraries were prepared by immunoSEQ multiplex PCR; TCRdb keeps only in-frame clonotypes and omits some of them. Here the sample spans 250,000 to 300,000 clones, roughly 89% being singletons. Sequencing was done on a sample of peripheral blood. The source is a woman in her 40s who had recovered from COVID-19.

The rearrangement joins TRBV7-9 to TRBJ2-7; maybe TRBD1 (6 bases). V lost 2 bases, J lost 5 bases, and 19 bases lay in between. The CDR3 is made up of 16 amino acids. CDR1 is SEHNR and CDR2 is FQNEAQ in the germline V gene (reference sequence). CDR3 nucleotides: TGTGCCAGCAGCTTAATGGGCACCATGGGGGCCCACGAGCAGTACTTC. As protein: CASSLMGTMGAHEQYF. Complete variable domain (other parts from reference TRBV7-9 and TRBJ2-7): DTGVSQNPRHKITKRGQNVTFRCDPISEHNRLYWYRQTLGQGPEFLTYFQNEAQLEKSRLLSDRFSAERPKGSFSTLEIQRTEQGDSAMYLCASSLMGTMGAHEQYFGPGTRLTVT.

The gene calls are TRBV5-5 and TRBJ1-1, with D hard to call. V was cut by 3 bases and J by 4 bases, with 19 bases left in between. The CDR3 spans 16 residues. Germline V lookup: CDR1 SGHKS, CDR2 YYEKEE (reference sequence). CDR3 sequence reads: CASSSMSRGEATEAFF. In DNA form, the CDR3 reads TGTGCCAGCAGCTCAATGTCTCGGGGAGAAGCCACTGAAGCTTTCTTT.

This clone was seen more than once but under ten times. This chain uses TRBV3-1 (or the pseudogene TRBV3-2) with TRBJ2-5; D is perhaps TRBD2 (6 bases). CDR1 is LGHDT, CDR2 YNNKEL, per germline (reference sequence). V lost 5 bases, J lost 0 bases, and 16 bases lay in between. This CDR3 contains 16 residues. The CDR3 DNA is TGTGCCAGCAGCTCGGGAGAGCGCTCGTACCAAGAGACCCAGTACTTC. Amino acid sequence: CASSSGERSYQETQYF.

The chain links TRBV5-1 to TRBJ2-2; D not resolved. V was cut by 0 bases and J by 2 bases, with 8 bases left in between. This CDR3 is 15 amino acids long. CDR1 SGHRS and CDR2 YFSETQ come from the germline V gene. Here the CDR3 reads CASSLVVSNTGELFF. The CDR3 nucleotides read TGCGCCAGCAGCTTGGTAGTCTCTAACACCGGGGAGCTGTTTTTT. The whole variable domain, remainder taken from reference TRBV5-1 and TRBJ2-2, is KAGVTQTPRYLIKTRGQQVTLSCSPISGHRSVSWYQQTPGQGLQFLFEYFSETQRNKGNFPGRFSGRQFSNSRSEMNVSTLELGDSALYLCASSLVVSNTGELFFGEGSRLTVL.

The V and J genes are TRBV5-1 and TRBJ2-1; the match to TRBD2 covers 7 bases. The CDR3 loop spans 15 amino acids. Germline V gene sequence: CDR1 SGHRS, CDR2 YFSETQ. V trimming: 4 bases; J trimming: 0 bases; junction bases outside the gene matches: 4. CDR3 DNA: TGCGCCAGCAGCGTATCTAGCGGCTCCTACAATGAGCAGTTCTTC. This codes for CASSVSSGSYNEQFF.

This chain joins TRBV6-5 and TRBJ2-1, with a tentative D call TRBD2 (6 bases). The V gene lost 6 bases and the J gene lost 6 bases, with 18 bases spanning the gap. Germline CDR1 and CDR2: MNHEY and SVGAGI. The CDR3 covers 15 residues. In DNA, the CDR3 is TGTGCCAGCAGACCGGACTACGGCGGATTCAATGAGCAGTTCTTC. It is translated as CASRPDYGGFNEQFF.

For the CDR3, the DNA is TGCGCCAGCAGCCATTCTAGCGGGAGTGCCGGGGAGCTGTTTTTT. Translating gives CASSHSSGSAGELFF. The chain carries TRBV4-1 and TRBJ2-2; 10 nucleotides match TRBD2. This CDR3 is 15 amino acids long. The germline V gene encodes CDR1 MGHRA and CDR2 YSYEKL. Germline trimming cut 3 bases from V and 6 bases from J; bases unmatched to any gene: 4.

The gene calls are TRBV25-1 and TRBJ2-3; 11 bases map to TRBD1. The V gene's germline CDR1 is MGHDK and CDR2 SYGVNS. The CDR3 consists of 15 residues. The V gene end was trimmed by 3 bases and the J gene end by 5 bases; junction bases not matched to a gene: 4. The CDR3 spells CASSDPGQGGDTQYF. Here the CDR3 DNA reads TGTGCCAGCAGTGATCCGGGACAGGGGGGAGATACGCAGTATTTT.

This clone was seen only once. The CDR3 reads CASSLAGLEQYF. The CDR3 DNA reads TGTGCCAGCAGCCTAGCGGGTCTCGAGCAGTACTTC. The rearrangement links TRBV2 to TRBJ2-7, with 8 bases matching TRBD2. V lost 6 bases, J lost 6 bases, and 4 bases stayed unmatched. Germline assignment: CDR1 SNHLY and CDR2 FYNNEI. The CDR3 is made up of 12 amino acids. The full variable domain, rest sourced from reference TRBV2 and TRBJ2-7, is EPEVTQTPSHQVTQMGQEVILRCVPISNHLYFYWYRQILGQKVEFLVSFYNNEISEKSEIFDDQFSVERPDGSNFTLKIRSTKLEDSAMYFCASSLAGLEQYFGPGTRLTVT.

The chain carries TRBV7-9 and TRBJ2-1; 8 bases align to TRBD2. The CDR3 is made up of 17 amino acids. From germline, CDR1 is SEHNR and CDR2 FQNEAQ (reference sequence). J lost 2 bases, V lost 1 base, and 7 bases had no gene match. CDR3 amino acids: CASSLVSTGLAYNEQFF. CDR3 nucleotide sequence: TGTGCCAGCAGCTTAGTTTCGACGGGACTAGCCTACAATGAGCAGTTCTTC.

The CDR3 region has the DNA TGTGCCAGTAGTATAGAGACGGGAGGGGTCTACGAGCAGTACTTC. It translates to CASSIETGGVYEQYF. The rearrangement joins TRBV19 to TRBJ2-7; 8 bases fit TRBD2. Germline assignment: CDR1 LNHDA and CDR2 SQIVND (reference sequence). This CDR3 has 15 residues. V gave up 0 bases and J gave up 3 bases; unmatched junction bases: 4.

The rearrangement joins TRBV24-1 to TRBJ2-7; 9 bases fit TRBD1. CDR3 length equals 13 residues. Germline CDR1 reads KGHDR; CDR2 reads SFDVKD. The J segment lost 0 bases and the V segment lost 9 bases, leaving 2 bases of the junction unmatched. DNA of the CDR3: TGTGCCACCGGGACAGGGAACTCCTACGAGCAGTACTTC. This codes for CATGTGNSYEQYF.

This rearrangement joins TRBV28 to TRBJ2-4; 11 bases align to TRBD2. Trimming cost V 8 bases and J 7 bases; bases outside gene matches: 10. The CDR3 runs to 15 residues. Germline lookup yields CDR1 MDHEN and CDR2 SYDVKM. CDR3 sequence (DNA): TGTGCCAGCGGGGATTCCGGGACTAGCGGCAACATTCAGTACTTC. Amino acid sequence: CASGDSGTSGNIQYF.

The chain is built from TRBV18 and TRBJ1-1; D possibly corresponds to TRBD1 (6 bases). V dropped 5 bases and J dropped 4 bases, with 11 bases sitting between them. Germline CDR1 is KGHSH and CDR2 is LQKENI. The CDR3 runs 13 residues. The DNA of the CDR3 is TGTGCCAGCTCATACGGACAGTTCACTGAAGCTTTCTTT. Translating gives CASSYGQFTEAFF. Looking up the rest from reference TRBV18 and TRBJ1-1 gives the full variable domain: NAGVMQNPRHLVRRRGQEARLRCSPMKGHSHVYWYRQLPEEGLKFMVYLQKENIIDESGMPKERFSAEFPKEGPSILRIQQVVRGDSAAYFCASSYGQFTEAFFGQGTRLTVV.

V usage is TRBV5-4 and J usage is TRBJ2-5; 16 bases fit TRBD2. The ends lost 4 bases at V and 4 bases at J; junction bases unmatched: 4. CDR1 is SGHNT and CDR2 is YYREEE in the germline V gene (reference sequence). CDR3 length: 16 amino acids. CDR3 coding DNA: TGTGCCAGCAGCAGGGGACTAGCGGGAGGGGGAGAGACCCAGTACTTC. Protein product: CASSRGLAGGGETQYF.

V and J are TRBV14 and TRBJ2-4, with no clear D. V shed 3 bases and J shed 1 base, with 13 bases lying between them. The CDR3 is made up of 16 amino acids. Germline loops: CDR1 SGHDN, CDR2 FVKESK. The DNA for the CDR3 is TGTGCCAGCAGCCATAGGCTAGTCGGGGCCAAAAACATTCAGTACTTC. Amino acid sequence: CASSHRLVGAKNIQYF.

The CDR3, as DNA: TGTGCCAGCAGTGAAGCGCGGGGTAAGCCCTTCAGCGAGCAGTACTTC. Amino acid sequence: CASSEARGKPFSEQYF. This chain links TRBV2 with TRBJ2-7; the D gene is possibly TRBD2 (6 bases). Germline V CDR1 and CDR2: SNHLY, FYNNEI. With 0 bases removed from V and 6 bases from J, the gap between germline ends came to 18 bases. The CDR3 extends over 16 amino acids.

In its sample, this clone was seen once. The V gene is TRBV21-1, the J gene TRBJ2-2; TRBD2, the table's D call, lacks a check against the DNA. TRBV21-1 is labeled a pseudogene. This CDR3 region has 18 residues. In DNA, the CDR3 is TGTGCCAGCAGCAAGGGACTAGCGGGAGGCCTCAACACCGGGGAGCTGTTTTTT. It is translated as CASSKGLAGGLNTGELFF.

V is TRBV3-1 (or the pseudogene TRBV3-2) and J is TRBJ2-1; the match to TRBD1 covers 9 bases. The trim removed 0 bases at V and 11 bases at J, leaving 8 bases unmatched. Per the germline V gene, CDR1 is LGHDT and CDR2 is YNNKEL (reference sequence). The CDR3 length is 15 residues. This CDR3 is CASSQDGTGTTKQFF. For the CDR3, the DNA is TGTGCCAGCAGCCAAGATGGGACAGGGACCACTAAGCAGTTCTTC.

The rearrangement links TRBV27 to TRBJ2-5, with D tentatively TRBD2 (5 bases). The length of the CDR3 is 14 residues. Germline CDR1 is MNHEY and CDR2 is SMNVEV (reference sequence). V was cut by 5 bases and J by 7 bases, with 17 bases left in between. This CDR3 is CASSKDSPLGTQYF. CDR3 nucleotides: TGTGCCAGCAGTAAGGACTCCCCCCTTGGGACCCAGTACTTC.